Sequencing of this TCR beta chain was carried out in a study of type 1 regulatory T cells. Turning to the study itself: T-allo10 is a Tr1-enriched, alloantigen-specific CD4 T cell product made in vitro.

With respect to this clonotype: Its antigen remains unknown.

Germline assignment: CDR1 DFQATT and CDR2 SNEGSKA (reference sequence). There are 14 residues in the CDR3. Losses at the gene ends were 5 bases for V and 2 bases for J; bases not matched to a gene: 2. Study-level findings and limits: Compared with non-Tr1 cells, Tr1 cells showed a narrower TCR repertoire.

MiXCR, applied by TCRdb to the reads, yields one record per CDR3 protein. The sample has about 62,000 distinct CDR3 sequences; around 62% are singletons. The chain employs TRBV20-1 and TRBJ2-1; TRBD2 aligns across 11 bases. The TCR comes from a human donor in good health. Sequencing input: cultured non-Tr1 T cells, either the whole culture or a sorted T cell fraction (not recorded which). The CDR3: CSAGLAGTYNEQFF. For the CDR3, the DNA is TGCAGTGCTGGACTAGCGGGCACCTACAATGAGCAGTTCTTC.